Here is one T cell receptor (beta chain) with its context. Its antigen is unidentified. At one boundary the junction diverges from the germline segment, which might be a read error. Overlapping HIV-1 Gag 15-mer peptides at 1 ug per peptide per mL were used. CD4+ T cells upregulating both CD40 ligand and CD69 were sorted as responding cells. CD8+ T cells were removed from PBMCs prior to stimulation. Anti-CD28/CD49d costimulation, CD40-blocking antibody and enfuvirtide were given to CD8-depleted PBMCs for roughly 20 hours. The sample originates from a study of persistence of HIV-infected CD4 T cells. Germline CDR1 and CDR2: MNHEY and SVGAGI. The CDR3 runs 15 residues. The libraries were made with immunoSEQ version 4 in survey mode. Using immunoSEQ multiplex PCR, the repertoire was profiled, and TCRdb retains in-frame clones only, with some absent. Of about 32,000 clones listed, less than 75% are singletons.

This clonotype originated in an adult man with HIV who was CMV-seropositive. The chain combines TRBV6-5 with TRBJ2-1, with 7 nucleotides matching TRBD1. The source was CD4+ T cells sorted from PBMCs after approximately 19-hour stimulation, collected from a patient who received antiretroviral therapy. CDR3 residues: CASSYSQQGYNEQFF. The CDR3 DNA follows: TGTGCGAGCAGTTACTCGCAACAGGGGTACAATGAGCAGTTCTTC.